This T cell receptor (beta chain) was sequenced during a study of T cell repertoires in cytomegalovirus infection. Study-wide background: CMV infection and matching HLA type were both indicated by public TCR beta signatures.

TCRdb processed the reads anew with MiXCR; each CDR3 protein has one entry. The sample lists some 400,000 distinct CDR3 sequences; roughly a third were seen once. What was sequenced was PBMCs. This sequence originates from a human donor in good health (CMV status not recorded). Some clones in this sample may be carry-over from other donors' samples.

CDR3 sequence reads: CASSFATNLASGWLDTQYF. Written as DNA, the CDR3 is TGTGCCAGCAGTTTTGCTACGAACCTGGCTAGCGGGTGGCTAGATACGCAGTATTTT. This chain links TRBV6-2 or TRBV6-3 with TRBJ2-3; TRBD2 aligns across 8 bases. CDR1 is MNHEY, CDR2 SVGEGT, per germline. Germline trimming cut 4 bases from V and 5 bases from J; bases unmatched to any gene: 20. This CDR3 has 19 amino acids.